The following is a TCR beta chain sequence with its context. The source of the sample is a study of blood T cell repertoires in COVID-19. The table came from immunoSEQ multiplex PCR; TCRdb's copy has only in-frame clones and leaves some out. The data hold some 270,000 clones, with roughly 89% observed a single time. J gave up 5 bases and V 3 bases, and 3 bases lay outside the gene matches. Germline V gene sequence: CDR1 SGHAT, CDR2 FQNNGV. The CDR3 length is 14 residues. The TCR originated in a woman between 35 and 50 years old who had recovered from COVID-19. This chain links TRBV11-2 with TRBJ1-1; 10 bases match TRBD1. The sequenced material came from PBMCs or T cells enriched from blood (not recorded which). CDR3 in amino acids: CASSLDRGATEAFF. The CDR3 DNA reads TGTGCCAGCAGCTTGGACAGGGGGGCGACTGAAGCTTTCTTT.